This TCR beta chain came from a study of OX40 agonist ivuxolimab in advanced cancers. Describing the broader study: The costimulatory receptor OX40 (CD134) was targeted by ivuxolimab, a fully human IgG2 agonistic monoclonal antibody. Intravenous ivuxolimab was administered to patients every 2 weeks at six dose levels: 0.01, 0.1, 0.3, 1.5, 3 and 10 mg/kg. Of the approximately 50 dose-escalation patients, hepatocellular carcinoma was present in 19, melanoma in approximately 15, renal cell carcinoma in 9 and head and neck cancer in 9. A male proportion of roughly 80% and a mean age of around 60 years, ranging from roughly 23 to 85, were recorded for the dose-escalation cohort. Prior anti-PD-1, anti-PD-L1 or anti-CTLA-4 therapy was permitted, and checkpoint inhibitors had been received by about 37% of dose-escalation patients. Partial responses occurred in three dose-escalation patients, of whom one had hepatocellular carcinoma and two had cutaneous melanoma. The purpose of peripheral TCRbeta sequencing was to test whether ivuxolimab changed TCR sequence diversity and led to clonal T-cell expansion. The monotherapy dose-escalation portion (N ≈ 50 patients) of the phase I ivuxolimab trial is reported in the paper.

What the work shows at the level of the full study, not this receptor alone: Low levels of normalized T-cell clonal expansion were also seen in some patients who did not respond. At doses of 0.1 to 3.0 mg/kg, clonal expansion of both CD4+ and CD8+ T cells in blood was seen between baseline and week 6. In the 0.1-3.0 mg/kg groups, partial responders had among the lowest normalized peripheral clonal expansion, particularly in CD8+ T cells. After ivuxolimab, expanded clones were on average more numerous among CD8+ T cells than among CD4+ T cells. The antigen specificity of the peripheral T cells that underwent clonal expansion was not determined.

The trial excluded patients who had a history of autoimmune disease or were on systemic immunosuppression. Peripheral blood for TCR sequencing was collected from all dose cohorts at baseline, on cycle 4 day 1, and on cycle 7 day 1. The samples were drawn from a first-in-human, open-label, multicenter phase I dose-escalation trial of ivuxolimab. Adults with locally advanced or metastatic melanoma, renal cell, hepatocellular, or head and neck squamous cell carcinoma were enrolled in the trial. Before TCR sequencing, CD4+ and CD8+ T cells were separately sorted from peripheral blood. As regards this clone: It lacks a known antigen. One base away there is no much larger clone; base qualities are not given.

From the cysteine up to the phenylalanine, the CDR3 has a length of 13 residues. The entry retains the CDR3 DNA only, 39 bases that are in frame from base 1. CDR1 and CDR2 were assigned from the germline V gene as MDHEN and SYDVKM. Relative to germline, V is 5 bases shorter and J is 5 bases shorter, with 10 bases between their ends. To sequence the TCRbeta CDR3 region, genomic DNA was isolated from the sorted cells. The immunoSEQ Assay was used to sequence the TCRbeta CDR3 regions. In its TCRdb copy, this immuneACCESS table keeps in-frame sequences only and misses some clones. Where compared with another copy, unresolved V genes explain less than half of these, and the others have no known cause. The sample yields roughly 20,000 clones; 60% to 80% were counted once. Jointly, the top ten make up 33% of the sample.

The sample consisted of CD4+ or CD8+ T cells sorted from blood, taken in a trial of the OX40 agonist ivuxolimab. The chain links TRBV28 with TRBJ1-5; the D gene remains uncertain. This clonotype was obtained from an adult with an advanced solid tumor such as melanoma, head and neck, liver or kidney cancer. Here the CDR3 is given as CASSGVGDQPQHF. The DNA sequence reads TGTGCCAGCAGTGGTGTTGGGGATCAGCCCCAGCATTTT.